The subject of this entry is one T cell receptor (beta chain). As yet, its antigen is unknown. The sample comes from a study of vaccination effects on CD4 cells after COVID-19. In the ViraFEST assay, antigen-specific CD4+ clonotypes were identified by expansion after peptide-pool stimulation. Cultured cells yielded isolated CD4+ T cells after roughly 11 days. The healthy vaccine recipients, who had no prior SARS-CoV-2 infection, showed negative nucleocapsid antibodies. Approximately 2 million PBMC were seeded per well and grown in the presence of roughly 10 IU/ml IL-2 and around 11 ug/ml peptides. Libraries were prepared by immunoSEQ multiplex PCR; TCRdb keeps only in-frame clonotypes and omits some of them. The sample includes about 41,000 clones, under 75% of them seen just once. Whole-study findings and limits: Few convalescent patients were included, and no early post-infection timepoints were sampled. Only 1 of 255 vaccine-induced clones from healthy vaccinees cross-reacted with common cold coronaviruses. Both infection-induced and vaccine-induced clones contracted markedly at late post-vaccination timepoints.

Germline V gene data show CDR1 as SNHLY and CDR2 as FYNNEI. V shed 6 bases and J 3 bases; nucleotides not matched to a gene: 1. The CDR3 spans 12 residues. This clonotype originated in a human donor who received a COVID-19 vaccine. The chain joins TRBV2 to TRBJ2-7; 8 nucleotides align to TRBD2. Specimen: CD4+ T cells from PBMCs cultured with HCoV-OC43 spike peptides, collected before COVID-19 vaccination. The subset: HCoV-OC43 spike overlapping peptide pool stimulation. The CDR3 spells CASRGLGYEQYF. In DNA form, the CDR3 reads TGTGCCAGCAGGGGACTAGGCTACGAGCAGTACTTC.